This T cell receptor beta chain stems from a study of cytomegalovirus exposure and HLA in healthy donors. General study points: The analysis excluded some indistinguishable V segments, including TRBV6-2 and TRBV6-3.

V was cut by 5 bases and J by 3 bases, with 17 bases left in between. This CDR3 is built from 15 residues. The germline V gene encodes CDR1 SGHVS and CDR2 FQNEAQ. In the PCR, 60 Vbeta and 13 Jbeta primers were used. Generated by immunoSEQ multiplex PCR, the TCRdb table keeps only in-frame clones and is missing some. Of over 150,000 clones listed, roughly 82% are singletons. A remark on this clone: The antigen is not known.

Sampled while nominally healthy, donors likely had unrecorded immune exposures. This chain joins TRBV7-8 and TRBJ2-7; the D is unclear. The sequencing input was PBMCs. This sequence originates from a girl aged 2-10 years in good health and CMV-seropositive. The CDR3 loop reads CASSQDSLKVYEQYF. CDR3 nucleotides: TGTGCCAGCAGCCAAGACTCCCTAAAAGTCTACGAGCAGTACTTC.